The 20 T cell receptor beta chains given below trace back to one sample, sequenced in a study of cytomegalovirus exposure and HLA in healthy donors. Use of 60 Vbeta and 13 Jbeta primers characterized the PCR. Clones were read by immunoSEQ multiplex PCR, and TCRdb kept only the in-frame ones, dropping some. This table holds 150,000 to 250,000 clones, around three quarters found once. The sequenced sample consisted of PBMCs. The source is a man younger than 45 in good health and CMV-seronegative.

CDR3 DNA sequence: TGTGCCAGTCAACCGGACAGGGGTTTCCACGAGCAGTACTTC. Translated, it gives CASQPDRGFHEQYF. The chain links TRBV18 to TRBJ2-7; 9 bases agree with TRBD1. The CDR3 runs 14 residues. The germline V gene encodes CDR1 KGHSH and CDR2 LQKENI. Trimming cost V 9 bases and J 5 bases; bases outside gene matches: 11.

J is TRBJ2-1 and V is TRBV5-1; the D is unclear. The CDR3 consists of 14 residues. The ends were cut back, 0 bases at V and 5 bases at J, with 9 bases in the middle. Germline V CDR1 and CDR2: SGHRS, YFSETQ. The CDR3 reads CASSLDAADNEQFF. The CDR3 DNA reads TGCGCCAGCAGCTTGGACGCCGCAGACAATGAGCAGTTCTTC.

The J gene is TRBJ1-4, the V gene TRBV27; the match to TRBD1 covers 9 bases. Looked up from germline, CDR1 is MNHEY and CDR2 is SMNVEV (reference sequence). The CDR3 is made up of 14 amino acids. Trimming at V came to 6 bases and at J to 8 bases, leaving 7 bases not matched to a gene. Written as DNA, the CDR3 is TGTGCCAGCAGAATACAGGGGGCAGGGGAAAAACTGTTTTTT. Translation: CASRIQGAGEKLFF. The full variable domain, completed using reference TRBV27 and TRBJ1-4, is EAQVTQNPRYLITVTGKKLTVTCSQNMNHEYMSWYRQDPGLGLRQIYYSMNVEVTDKGDVPEGYKVSRKEKRNFPLILESPSPNQTSLYFCASRIQGAGEKLFFGSGTQLSVL.

The V gene is TRBV9, the J gene TRBJ2-1, with unresolved D. The germline gives CDR1 SGDLS, CDR2 YYNGEE. The length of the CDR3 is 15 residues. The V and J ends lost 6 bases and 0 bases respectively, with 13 bases between them. In DNA, the CDR3 is TGTGCCAGCAACCAAGGCGGCAGCTCCTACAATGAGCAGTTCTTC. Protein: CASNQGGSSYNEQFF.

The V call is TRBV7-9, the J call TRBJ1-4; D is perhaps TRBD1 (5 bases). Germline loops: CDR1 SEHNR, CDR2 FQNEAQ (reference sequence). The CDR3 is made up of 13 amino acids. Trimming pared 1 base from V and 7 bases from J, leaving 7 bases between. The CDR3 loop is CASSLGQGEKLFF. The CDR3 DNA is TGTGCCAGCAGCTTAGGGCAGGGTGAAAAACTGTTTTTT.

This clone was seen only once. V is TRBV28 and J is TRBJ1-4; D is uncertain. CDR3 length equals 15 residues. Looked up from germline, CDR1 is MDHEN and CDR2 is SYDVKM. V lost 3 bases, J lost 0 bases, and 8 bases lay in between. Here the CDR3 DNA reads TGTGCCAGCAGTTTTACAGTTGCAACTAATGAAAAACTGTTTTTT. Protein: CASSFTVATNEKLFF.

This clone was picked up one time. The sample contains more than one DNA sequence encoding this CDR3. The chain uses TRBV27 and TRBJ2-3, with D perhaps matching TRBD2 (6 bases). Germline-derived CDR1 and CDR2 are MNHEY and SMNVEV (reference sequence). V shed 4 bases and J shed 9 bases, with 20 bases lying between them. This CDR3 is 15 amino acids long. Here the CDR3 DNA reads TGTGCCAGCAGTTCCCAAGGAGCGGGCCTAGTCACGCAGTATTTT. Translation: CASSSQGAGLVTQYF.

The V call is TRBV18, the J call TRBJ2-1, with D unresolved. Trimming left V 3 bases short and J 0 bases short, with 12 bases between. This CDR3 has 16 residues. The germline gives CDR1 KGHSH, CDR2 LQKENI. This chain's CDR3 is CASSPLPPRSYNEQFF. For the CDR3, the DNA is TGTGCCAGCTCACCGCTACCACCGCGCTCCTACAATGAGCAGTTCTTC.

V is TRBV19 and J is TRBJ1-3; weak D call: TRBD1 (5 bases). The V gene lost 6 bases and the J gene lost 2 bases, with 11 bases spanning the gap. The CDR3 totals 14 residues. Germline V gives CDR1 LNHDA, CDR2 SQIVND (reference sequence). The CDR3 bases are TGTGCCAGTAGCGGGGGGAACGCTGGAAACACCATATATTTT. Amino acid sequence: CASSGGNAGNTIYF.

V is TRBV4-1 and J is TRBJ2-1; TRBD2 matches 9 bases. The ends lost 1 base at V and 0 bases at J; junction bases unmatched: 4. The CDR3 is 17 residues long. Per germline, CDR1 MGHRA and CDR2 YSYEKL. CDR3 in amino acids: CASSQVAGGNSYNEQFF. In DNA, the CDR3 is TGCGCCAGCAGCCAAGTTGCGGGAGGGAACTCCTACAATGAGCAGTTCTTC.

CDR3 residues: CASTEEQPANYGYTF. CDR3 in DNA: TGTGCCAGCACCGAAGAACAGCCAGCTAACTATGGCTACACCTTC. J is TRBJ1-2 and V is TRBV28; D remains unclear. Per germline, CDR1 MDHEN and CDR2 SYDVKM. The V end lost 7 bases, the J end lost 0 bases, and 15 bases lay between the germline ends. CDR3 size: 15 residues.

The CDR3 here is CASSSDSYNEQFF. CDR3 sequence (DNA): TGTGCCAGCTCATCGGACAGCTACAATGAGCAGTTCTTC. V and J are TRBV18 and TRBJ2-1; possible D gene TRBD1, 6 bases. The CDR3 consists of 13 residues. Trimming cost V 5 bases and J 3 bases, with 8 bases left between them. Germline values: CDR1 KGHSH, CDR2 LQKENI. Complete variable domain (other parts from reference TRBV18 and TRBJ2-1): NAGVMQNPRHLVRRRGQEARLRCSPMKGHSHVYWYRQLPEEGLKFMVYLQKENIIDESGMPKERFSAEFPKEGPSILRIQQVVRGDSAAYFCASSSDSYNEQFFGPGTRLTVL.

J is TRBJ2-5 and V is TRBV5-1; 7 bases are a match to TRBD1. V shed 5 bases and J 2 bases; nucleotides not matched to a gene: 12. The CDR3 has 16 amino acids. Looked up from germline, CDR1 is SGHRS and CDR2 is YFSETQ. The CDR3 nucleotides are TGCGCCAGCAGGGTGAGACAGGGAAGGCAACAAGAGACCCAGTACTTC. It specifies CASRVRQGRQQETQYF.

This clone was seen a handful of times. This sequence joins TRBV6-1 and TRBJ2-7; maybe TRBD2 (5 bases). CDR1 and CDR2 from the germline V gene are MNHNS and SASEGT. This CDR3 has 13 residues. The germline V and J ends were trimmed by 7 bases and 0 bases, with 10 bases remaining between them. The CDR3 region has the DNA TGTGCCAGCATGGACTGGAGCTCCTACGAGCAGTACTTC. Its translation: CASMDWSSYEQYF.

V and J are TRBV7-3 and TRBJ2-1; no reliable D call. The germline V gene has CDR1 SGHTA and CDR2 FQGTGA. The V end lost 0 bases, the J end lost 3 bases, and 9 bases lay between the germline ends. This CDR3 comprises 15 residues. The CDR3 DNA reads as TGTGCCAGCAGCTTAACGGTACGGAGCTACAATGAGCAGTTCTTC. It encodes CASSLTVRSYNEQFF.

This clone occurred once. This sequence joins TRBV7-7 and TRBJ2-5; TRBD2 matches 11 bases. Germline V gives CDR1 SSHAT, CDR2 FNYEAQ (reference sequence). With 5 bases clipped from V and 5 bases from J, the junction kept 7 bases outside the gene matches. This CDR3 region has 15 residues. This CDR3 is CASSPGTSGGETQYF. CDR3 DNA sequence: TGTGCCAGCAGCCCCGGGACTAGCGGAGGGGAGACCCAGTACTTC. Complete variable domain (other parts from reference TRBV7-7 and TRBJ2-5): GAGVSQSPRYKVTKRGQDVTLRCDPISSHATLYWYQQALGQGPEFLTYFNYEAQPDKSGLPSDRFSAERPEGSISTLTIQRTEQRDSAMYRCASSPGTSGGETQYFGPGTRLLVL.

The chain has TRBV19 and TRBJ2-5; possibly TRBD1 for D (5 bases). The ends were cut back, 7 bases at V and 5 bases at J, with 17 bases in the middle. The CDR3 extends over 14 amino acids. Per the germline V gene, CDR1 is LNHDA and CDR2 is SQIVND (reference sequence). Here the CDR3 reads CASTPGPGWETQYF. CDR3 DNA: TGTGCCAGTACCCCAGGACCAGGGTGGGAGACCCAGTACTTC.

J is TRBJ1-4 and V is TRBV27; tentative D call: TRBD1 (6 bases). Trimming stripped 6 bases from V and 8 bases from J, with 16 bases between. CDR1 and CDR2 from the germline V gene are MNHEY and SMNVEV (reference sequence). CDR3 length: 14 amino acids. The CDR3 nucleotides read TGTGCCAGCAGGCTACAGGGAAAGAACGAAAAACTGTTTTTT. Protein sequence: CASRLQGKNEKLFF.

This chain's CDR3 is CASSLRLAGGRETQYF. CDR3 nucleotides: TGCGCCAGCAGCCTGCGACTAGCGGGAGGTCGGGAGACCCAGTACTTC. The J gene is TRBJ2-5, the V gene TRBV4-1; 13 nucleotides agree with TRBD2. This CDR3 has 16 amino acids. In germline, CDR1 is MGHRA, CDR2 YSYEKL. The V gene end was trimmed by 4 bases and the J gene end by 5 bases; junction bases not matched to a gene: 7.

The rearrangement links TRBV21-1 to TRBJ2-7; the D call in the table, TRBD1, was not verified against the DNA. TRBV21-1 is classified as a pseudogene. The CDR3 contains 15 residues. CDR3 nucleotides: TGTGCCAGCAGCAAAGCCTGGGACAGGTCCTACGAGCAGTACTTC. This translates into CASSKAWDRSYEQYF.